This TCR beta chain was sequenced for a study of blood T cell repertoires in COVID-19. For the study at large: The samples span acute and convalescent COVID-19 from the United States, Italy and Spain.

Repertoires were generated with immunoSEQ multiplex PCR, while TCRdb's copy carries only in-frame clones and drops some. The table has 310,000 or so clones, around 90% seen once. Germline lookup yields CDR1 SEHNR and CDR2 FQNEAQ (reference sequence). V gave up 1 base and J gave up 7 bases, with 23 bases separating them. The CDR3 consists of 17 residues. Individuals drawn from about two dozen US areas were roughly 18 to 100 years old. The chain has TRBV7-9 and TRBJ2-7, with D perhaps TRBD2 (6 bases). The sequencing input was PBMCs or T cells enriched from blood (not recorded which). The clonotype comes from a young woman who had recovered from COVID-19. The CDR3 nucleotides are TGTGCCAGCAGCTTAGGGGGGGAGTTCCGCGCCTCTGAGGAGCAGTACTTC. Its protein is CASSLGGEFRASEEQYF.